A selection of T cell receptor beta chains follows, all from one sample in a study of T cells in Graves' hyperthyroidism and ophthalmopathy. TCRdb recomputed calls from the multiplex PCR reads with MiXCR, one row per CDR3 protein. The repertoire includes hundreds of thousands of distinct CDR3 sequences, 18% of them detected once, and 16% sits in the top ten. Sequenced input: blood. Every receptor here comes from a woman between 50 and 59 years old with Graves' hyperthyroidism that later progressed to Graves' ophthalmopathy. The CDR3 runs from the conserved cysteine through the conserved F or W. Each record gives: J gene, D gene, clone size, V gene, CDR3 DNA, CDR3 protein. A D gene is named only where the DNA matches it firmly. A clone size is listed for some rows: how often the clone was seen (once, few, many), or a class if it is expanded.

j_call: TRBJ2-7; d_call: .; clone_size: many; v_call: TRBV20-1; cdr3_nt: TGCAGTGCTAGAATGGGGAACGAGCAGTACTTC; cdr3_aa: CSARMGNEQYF
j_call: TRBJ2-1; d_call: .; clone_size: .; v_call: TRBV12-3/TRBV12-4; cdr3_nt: TGTGCCAGCAGTTTAGGGCCCCTAGCGATTGAGCAGTTCTTC; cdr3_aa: CASSLGPLAIEQFF
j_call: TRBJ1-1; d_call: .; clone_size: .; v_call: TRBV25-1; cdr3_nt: TGTGCCAGCAGTGATTCTCCCGGGAGGGGTCCAATGAACACTGAAGCTTTCTTT; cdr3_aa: CASSDSPGRGPMNTEAFF
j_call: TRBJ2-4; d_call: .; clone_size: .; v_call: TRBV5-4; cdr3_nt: TGTGCCAGCAGCTTTGATCAGCCTTGGGCCAAAAACATTCAGTACTTC; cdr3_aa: CASSFDQPWAKNIQYF
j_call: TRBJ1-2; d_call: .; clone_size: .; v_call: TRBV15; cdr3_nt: TGTGCCACCAGCAGAGATAAAGGGGACCATGGCTACACCTTC; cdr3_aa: CATSRDKGDHGYTF
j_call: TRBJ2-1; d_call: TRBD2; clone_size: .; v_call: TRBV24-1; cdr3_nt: TGTGCCACCAGTGTTCCCCTCCCGGGACTAGCGGGGGTTGAGCAGTTCTTC; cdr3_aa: CATSVPLPGLAGVEQFF
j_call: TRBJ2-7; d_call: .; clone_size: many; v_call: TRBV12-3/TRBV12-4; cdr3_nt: TGTGCCAGCAGTTTTCAGGCAGGGGACGTACGCGAGCAGTACTTC; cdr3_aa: CASSFQAGDVREQYF
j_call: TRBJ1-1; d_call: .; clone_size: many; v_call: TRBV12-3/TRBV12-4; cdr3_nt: TGTGCCAGCAGTTTTTGGGGCCTAGGAGCGGACACTGAAGCTTTCTTT; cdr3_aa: CASSFWGLGADTEAFF
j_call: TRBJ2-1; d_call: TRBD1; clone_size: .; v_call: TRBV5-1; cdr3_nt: TGCGCCAGCAGCTTGGTTCCTCTCGGGACAGGGGTACGGGATGAGCAGTTCTTC; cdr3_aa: CASSLVPLGTGVRDEQFF
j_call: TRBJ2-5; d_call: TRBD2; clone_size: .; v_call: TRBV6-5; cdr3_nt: TGTGCCAGCAGTTACGGGGGGGGGGTCTGGGAGACCCAGTACTTC; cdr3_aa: CASSYGGGVWETQYF
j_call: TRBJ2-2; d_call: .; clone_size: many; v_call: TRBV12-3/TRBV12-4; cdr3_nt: TGTGCCAGCAGTTTAGGAGGGAACACCGGGGAGCTGTTTTTT; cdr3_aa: CASSLGGNTGELFF
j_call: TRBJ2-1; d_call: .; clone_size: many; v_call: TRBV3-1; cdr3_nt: TGTGCCAGCAGCCGCGCGAGAAGCTCCTACAATGAGCAGTTCTTC; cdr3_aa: CASSRARSSYNEQFF
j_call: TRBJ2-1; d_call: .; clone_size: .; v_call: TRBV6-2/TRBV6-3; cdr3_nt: TGTGCCAGCAGTAGAGCCCTCAATGAGCAGTTCTTC; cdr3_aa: CASSRALNEQFF
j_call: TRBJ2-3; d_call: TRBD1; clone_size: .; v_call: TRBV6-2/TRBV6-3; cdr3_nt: TGTGCCACCAAACGACAGGGCGTTGCAGATACGCAGTATTTT; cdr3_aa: CATKRQGVADTQYF
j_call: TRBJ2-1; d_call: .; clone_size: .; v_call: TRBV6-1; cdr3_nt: TGTGCCAGCGCCCGCCAACCCTTCAATGAGCAGTTCTTC; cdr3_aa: CASARQPFNEQFF
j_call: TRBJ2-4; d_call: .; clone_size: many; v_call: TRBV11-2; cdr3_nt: TGTGCCAGCAGCGGAGGGGAGCTGGGAAACATTCAGTACTTC; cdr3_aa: CASSGGELGNIQYF
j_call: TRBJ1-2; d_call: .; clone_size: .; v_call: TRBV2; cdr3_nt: TGTGCCAGCAGAGAAACAGGGCACTATGGCTACACCTTC; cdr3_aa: CASRETGHYGYTF
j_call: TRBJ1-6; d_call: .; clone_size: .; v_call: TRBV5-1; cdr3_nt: TGCGCCAGCAGCTTTGCGGGGGATTCACCCCTCCACTTT; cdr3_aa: CASSFAGDSPLHF
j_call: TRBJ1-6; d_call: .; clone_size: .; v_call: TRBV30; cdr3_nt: TGTGCCTGGAGTGTACTGGGGGTTAATTCACCCCTCCACTTT; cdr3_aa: CAWSVLGVNSPLHF
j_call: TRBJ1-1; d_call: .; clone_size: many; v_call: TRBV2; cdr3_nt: TGTGCCAGCAGGAGTGGGGGGGCCGTTCGTTTGGAAGCTTTCTTT; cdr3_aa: CASRSGGAVRLEAFF
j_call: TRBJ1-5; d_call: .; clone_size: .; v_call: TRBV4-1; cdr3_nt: TGCGCCAGCAGCCAAGATGAGGAAGGGGTAGGGAATCAGCCCCAGCATTTT; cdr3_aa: CASSQDEEGVGNQPQHF
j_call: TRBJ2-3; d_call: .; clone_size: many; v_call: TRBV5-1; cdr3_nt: TGCGCCAGCAGCTGGAGGGACAGTACAGATACGCAGTATTTT; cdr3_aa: CASSWRDSTDTQYF
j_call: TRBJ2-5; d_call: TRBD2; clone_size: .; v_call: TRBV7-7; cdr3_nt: TGTGCTAGCAGCTGGGGACTAGCGGGGACCCAAGAGACCCAGTACTTC; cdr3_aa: CASSWGLAGTQETQYF
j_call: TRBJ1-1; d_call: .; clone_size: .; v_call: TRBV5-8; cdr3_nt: TGTGCCAGCAGCCAACGGGGTTTAGAGGAAGCTTTCTTT; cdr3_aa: CASSQRGLEEAFF
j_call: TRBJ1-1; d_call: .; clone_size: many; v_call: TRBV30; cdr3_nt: TGTGCCTGGAGTCCCGGGCGGGGGGCTAACACTGAAGCTTTCTTT; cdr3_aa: CAWSPGRGANTEAFF
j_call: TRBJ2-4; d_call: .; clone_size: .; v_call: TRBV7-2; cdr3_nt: TGTGCCAGCAGCTTTGAGGTTATTCAGTACTTC; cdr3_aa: CASSFEVIQYF
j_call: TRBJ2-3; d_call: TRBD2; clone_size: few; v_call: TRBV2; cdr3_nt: TGTGCCAGCAGTGGAAGGGCGGGACCACTAGCGGCGGGCACAGATACGCAGTATTTT; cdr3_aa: CASSGRAGPLAAGTDTQYF
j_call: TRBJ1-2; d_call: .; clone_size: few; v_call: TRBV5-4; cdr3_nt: TGTGCCAGCAGCTTACCCAGGGTATTTGGCTACACCTTC; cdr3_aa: CASSLPRVFGYTF
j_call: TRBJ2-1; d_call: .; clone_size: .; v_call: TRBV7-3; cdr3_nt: TGTGCCAGCAGCTTAAAAAGGGGGACGGGGGATTTCCACAATGAGCAGTTCTTC; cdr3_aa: CASSLKRGTGDFHNEQFF
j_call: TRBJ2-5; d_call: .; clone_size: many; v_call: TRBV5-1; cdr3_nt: TGCGCCAGCAGCGTGGCACCCCTCCAAGAGACCCAGTACTTC; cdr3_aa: CASSVAPLQETQYF
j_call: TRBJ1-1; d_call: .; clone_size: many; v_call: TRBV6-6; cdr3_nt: TGTGCCAGCAGTTACTCTGGGGGTAGTACTGAAGCTTTCTTT; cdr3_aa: CASSYSGGSTEAFF
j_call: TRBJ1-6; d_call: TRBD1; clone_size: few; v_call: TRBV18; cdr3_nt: TGTGCCAGCTCAGCAACAGGGGGACGTTCACCCCTCCACTTT; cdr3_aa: CASSATGGRSPLHF
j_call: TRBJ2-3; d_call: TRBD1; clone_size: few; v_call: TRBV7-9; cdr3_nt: TGTGCCAGCAGCTCTACCAACAGGGGTGGCACAGATACGCAGTATTTT; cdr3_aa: CASSSTNRGGTDTQYF
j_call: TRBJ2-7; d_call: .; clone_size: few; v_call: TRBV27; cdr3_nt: TGTGCCAGCAGTTCATCGACGACCTCCTACGAGCAGTACTTC; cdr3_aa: CASSSSTTSYEQYF
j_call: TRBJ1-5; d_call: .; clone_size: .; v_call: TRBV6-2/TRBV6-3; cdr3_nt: TGTGCCGGCAGTCGAAGTCTGGAAGGGTGGAATCAGCCCCAGCATTTT; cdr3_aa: CAGSRSLEGWNQPQHF
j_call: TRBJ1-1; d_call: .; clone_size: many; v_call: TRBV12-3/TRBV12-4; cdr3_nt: TGTGCCAGCAGTTTAGCGAAAGCTTTCTTT; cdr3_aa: CASSLAKAFF
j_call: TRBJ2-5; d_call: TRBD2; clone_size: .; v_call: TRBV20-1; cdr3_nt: TGCAGTGCTGAGAGTGGAGTCACCGGGACTAGCGGGGGGGCGGCAGAGACCCAGTACTTC; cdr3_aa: CSAESGVTGTSGGAAETQYF
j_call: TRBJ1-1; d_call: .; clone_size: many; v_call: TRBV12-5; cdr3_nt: TGTGCTAGTGGCTCCGGCGGCACAAACACTGAAGCTTTCTTT; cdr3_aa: CASGSGGTNTEAFF
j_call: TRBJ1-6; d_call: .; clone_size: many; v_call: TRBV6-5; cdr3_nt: TGTGCCAGCAGTTACCGGTCCCCTTCACCCCTCCACTTT; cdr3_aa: CASSYRSPSPLHF
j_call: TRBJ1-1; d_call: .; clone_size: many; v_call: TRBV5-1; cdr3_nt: TGCGCCAGCAGCTTCGCTTCTAACACTGAAGCTTTCTTT; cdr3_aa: CASSFASNTEAFF
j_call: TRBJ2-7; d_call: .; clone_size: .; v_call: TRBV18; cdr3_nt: TGTGCCAGCTCACCACCGACCACCCGCGCCTACGAGCAGTACTTC; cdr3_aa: CASSPPTTRAYEQYF
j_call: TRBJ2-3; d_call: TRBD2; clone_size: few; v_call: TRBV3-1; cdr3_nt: TGTGCCAGCAGCCATAGCGGGGGTTCCCTCGGCGCAGATACGCAGTATTTT; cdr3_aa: CASSHSGGSLGADTQYF
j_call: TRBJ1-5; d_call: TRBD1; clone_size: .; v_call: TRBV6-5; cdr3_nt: TGTGCCAGCAGTTACTCAGGGGGCCAGAATCAGCCCCAGCATTTT; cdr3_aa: CASSYSGGQNQPQHF
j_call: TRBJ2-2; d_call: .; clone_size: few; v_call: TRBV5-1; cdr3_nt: TGCGCCAGCAGCACGATGCGGACAAACACCGGGGAGCTGTTTTTT; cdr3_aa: CASSTMRTNTGELFF
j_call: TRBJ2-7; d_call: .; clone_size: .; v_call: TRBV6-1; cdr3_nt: TGTGCCAGCACCCGAACCCCGACCGGAGGGGGCTACGAGCAGTACTTC; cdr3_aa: CASTRTPTGGGYEQYF
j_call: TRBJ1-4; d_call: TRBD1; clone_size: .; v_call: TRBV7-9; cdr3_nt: TGTGCCAGCAGCTTCGCCGGGACAGGGGGTGTCGTTGAAAAACTGTTTTTT; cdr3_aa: CASSFAGTGGVVEKLFF
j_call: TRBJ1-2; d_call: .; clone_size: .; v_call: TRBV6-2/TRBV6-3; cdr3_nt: TGTGCCAGCAGTACCTTAACAGGATTCTATGGCTACACCTTC; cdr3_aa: CASSTLTGFYGYTF
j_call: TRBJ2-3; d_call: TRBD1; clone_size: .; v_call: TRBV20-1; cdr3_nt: TGCAGTGCTCAACTTAGAGGGACAGATAGCACAGATACGCAGTATTTT; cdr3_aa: CSAQLRGTDSTDTQYF
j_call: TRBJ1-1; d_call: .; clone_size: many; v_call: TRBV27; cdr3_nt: TGTGCCAGCAGTTTGAGGGGCAGCGCCATGAACACTGAAGCTTTCTTT; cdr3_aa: CASSLRGSAMNTEAFF
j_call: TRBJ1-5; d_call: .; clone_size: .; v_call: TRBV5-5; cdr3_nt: TGTGCCAGCAGCGACGTCCCCAGGAGCAATCAGCCCCAGCATTTT; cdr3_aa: CASSDVPRSNQPQHF
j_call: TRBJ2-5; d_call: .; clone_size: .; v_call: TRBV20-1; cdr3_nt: TGCAGTGCTAGAGATCCAAAGGGGGACCAAGAGACCCAGTACTTC; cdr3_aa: CSARDPKGDQETQYF
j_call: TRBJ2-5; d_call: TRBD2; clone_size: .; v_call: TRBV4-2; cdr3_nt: TGTGCCAGCAGCCTCCGGAGGACTAGCGGGGGGGCAGGTGAAGAGACCCAGTACTTC; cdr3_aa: CASSLRRTSGGAGEETQYF
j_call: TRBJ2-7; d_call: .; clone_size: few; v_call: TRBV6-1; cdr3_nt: TGTGCCAGCAGTCATATTTCCTACGAGCAGTACTTC; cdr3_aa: CASSHISYEQYF
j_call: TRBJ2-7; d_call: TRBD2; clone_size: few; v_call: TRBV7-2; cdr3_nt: TGTGCCAGCGGCTTAGCCTGGACTAGCGGGGCCCTCTACGAGCAGTACTTC; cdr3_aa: CASGLAWTSGALYEQYF
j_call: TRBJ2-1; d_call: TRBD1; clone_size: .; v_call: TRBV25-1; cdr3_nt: TGTGCCAGCAGTCCCGACAGGGCGGCCTACAATGAGCAGTTCTTC; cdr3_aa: CASSPDRAAYNEQFF
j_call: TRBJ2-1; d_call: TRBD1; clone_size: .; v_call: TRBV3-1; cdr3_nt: TGTGCCAGCAGCCGATTGACAGGGAATGAGCAGTTCTTC; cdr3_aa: CASSRLTGNEQFF
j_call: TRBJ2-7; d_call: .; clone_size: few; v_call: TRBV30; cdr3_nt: TGTGCCTGGAGTGTACGATCCCTCTCCTACGAGCAGTACTTC; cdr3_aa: CAWSVRSLSYEQYF